The rows below give T cell receptor beta chains drawn from one sample of a study of ipilimumab plus nivolumab after autologous stem cell transplantation. TCRdb keeps only in-frame clones here, not all; method: immunoSEQ multiplex PCR. This table holds some 17,000 clones, 65% to 75% found once. The sequencing used PBMCs, collected in a trial of ipilimumab plus nivolumab as post-transplant consolidation. These receptors were collected from a male donor with diffuse large B-cell lymphoma. CDR3s include the opening cysteine and the closing phenylalanine or tryptophan. The D gene is left open where the match is weak. Clone size appears in some rows only: once, few, many, or a class for an expanded clone.

V,D,size,J,DNA,CDR3
TRBV5-1,.,.,TRBJ2-2,TGCGCCAGCACCTCGGGGAGCCAGAACACCGGGGAGCTGTTTTTT,CASTSGSQNTGELFF
TRBV2,.,medium-sized,TRBJ2-2,TGTGCCAGCACCTGGGCCTCGGGGACACCTAACACCGGGGAGCTGTTTTTT,CASTWASGTPNTGELFF
TRBV27,.,few,TRBJ2-4,TGTGCCAGCAGTTCCTACCCAAACATTCAGTACTTC,CASSSYPNIQYF
TRBV5-5,.,.,TRBJ1-3,TGTGCCAGCAGCCAGGGGCGCTCTGGAAACACCATATATTTT,CASSQGRSGNTIYF
TRBV5-1,.,.,TRBJ2-7,TGCGCCAGCAGCTTGGGGGGTGTATCCTCCTACGAGCAGTACTTC,CASSLGGVSSYEQYF
TRBV11-3,.,.,TRBJ2-7,TGTGCCAGCAGCTTAGCGGGCTTAAGCTCCTACGAGCAGTACTTC,CASSLAGLSSYEQYF
TRBV11-3,.,few,TRBJ2-7,TGTGCCAGCAGCATTCAGGGAGAGCAGTACTTC,CASSIQGEQYF
TRBV7-9,TRBD1,.,TRBJ2-5,TGTGCCAGCAGCCAAGAAAATCCAGGGGGCCAAGAGACCCAGTACTTC,CASSQENPGGQETQYF
TRBV6-5,.,few,TRBJ2-3,TGTGCCAGCAGTTACTCGAGGCAAGATACGCAGTATTTT,CASSYSRQDTQYF
TRBV6-6,.,.,TRBJ2-7,TGTGCCAGCAGCCCCTCTAGCGAGGGCCCCTCCTACGAGCAGTACTTC,CASSPSSEGPSYEQYF
TRBV5-6,TRBD1,few,TRBJ1-2,TGTGCCAGCAGCTTGTGGGACAGGGGGCCTGGCTACACCTTC,CASSLWDRGPGYTF
TRBV7-3,TRBD2,.,TRBJ2-3,TGTGCCAGCAGCCTGGGCGGGGGGGCCTCTCAAGATACGCAGTATTTT,CASSLGGGASQDTQYF
TRBV11-2,.,.,TRBJ1-4,TGTGCCAGCAGGGAACACAGTGCAACTAATGAAAAACTGTTTTTT,CASREHSATNEKLFF
TRBV18,.,.,TRBJ2-1,TGTGCCAGCTCACCAACCCTGAGCTCCTACAATGAGCAGTTCTTC,CASSPTLSSYNEQFF
TRBV5-1,.,.,TRBJ2-5,TGCGCCAGCAGCAGGGGCCAGGGAGAGACCCAGTACTTC,CASSRGQGETQYF
TRBV15,.,.,TRBJ2-2,TGTGCCACCAGCAGAGCCTGGACGAACACCGGGGAGCTGTTTTTT,CATSRAWTNTGELFF
TRBV27,.,.,TRBJ1-2,TGTGCCAGCAGTACCACCTCTCATGGTGTCGGCTACACCTTC,CASSTTSHGVGYTF
TRBV5-1,TRBD1,.,TRBJ2-7,TGCGCCAGCAGCCCTGGACAGGTTCAGACCTACGAGCAGTACTTC,CASSPGQVQTYEQYF
TRBV2,.,few,TRBJ1-2,TGTGCCAGCAGTGAAGCGAGCTATGGCTACACCTTC,CASSEASYGYTF
TRBV5-1,TRBD1,.,TRBJ1-2,TGCGCCAGCAGCACCAGACAGGGGGCATACACCTTC,CASSTRQGAYTF
TRBV11-2,.,.,TRBJ2-7,TGTGCCAGCAGCGGGCAAAGGGACCGGAGGACCGAGCAGTACTTC,CASSGQRDRRTEQYF
TRBV10-3,.,once,TRBJ1-4,TGTGCCATCAGTGAGTCCACAGGAACTAATGAAAAACTGTTTTTT,CAISESTGTNEKLFF
TRBV6-1,TRBD1,few,TRBJ1-2,TGTGCCAGCAGTGAGAGTACCGGGACAGCCAACTATGGCTACACCTTC,CASSESTGTANYGYTF
TRBV4-1,TRBD2,few,TRBJ2-1,TGCGCCAGCAGCTCCCGACTAGCGAACTACAATGAGCAGTTCTTC,CASSSRLANYNEQFF
TRBV19,TRBD1,few,TRBJ1-4,TGTGCCAGTAGTACCCTCCGACAGGGTTTAAATGAAAAACTGTTTTTT,CASSTLRQGLNEKLFF
TRBV6-5,TRBD2,once,TRBJ2-2,TGTGCCAGCAGTATTAGCGGGGGGGGAACCGGGGAGCTGTTTTTT,CASSISGGGTGELFF
TRBV25-1,.,.,TRBJ1-1,TGTGCCAGCAGTTCCCATTTGGTGTTTCAGGAAGCTTTCTTT,CASSSHLVFQEAFF
TRBV15,.,.,TRBJ2-5,TGTGCCACCAGCAGAGATCGACTCCGGGGACAAGAGACCCAGTACTTC,CATSRDRLRGQETQYF
TRBV11-3,TRBD1,.,TRBJ1-1,TGTGCCAGCGGTCAGGGGGATAGGTATAACACTGAAGCTTTCTTT,CASGQGDRYNTEAFF
TRBV5-8,.,few,TRBJ1-6,TGTGCCAGCAGCTTGGGGGGGCAAAGGGCCCTCCACTTT,CASSLGGQRALHF
TRBV14,.,.,TRBJ1-2,TGTGCCAGCAGCCCCGGGACTTACTATGGCTACACCTTC,CASSPGTYYGYTF
TRBV20-1,.,.,TRBJ1-6,TGCAATGCTATCCCCTCACCCCTCCACTTT,CNAIPSPLHF
TRBV5-6,.,.,TRBJ2-1,TGTGCCAGCAGCGGCTCCGGTTGGATCGGCTCCTACAATGAGCAGTTCTTC,CASSGSGWIGSYNEQFF
TRBV11-2,.,few,TRBJ2-7,TGTGCCAGCAGCTTAGTATCCAGGACTAATCTACGCGAGCAGTACTTC,CASSLVSRTNLREQYF
TRBV11-3,.,.,TRBJ1-1,TGTGCCAGCAGCTTTTCGGGGGGCAACACTGAAGCTTTCTTT,CASSFSGGNTEAFF
TRBV5-6,.,.,TRBJ2-7,TGTGCCAGCAGCTCGACAGGTCTGTACGAGCAGTACTTC,CASSSTGLYEQYF
TRBV11-3,.,.,TRBJ2-5,TGTGCCAGCAGCTCGATCGAAGAGACCCAGTACTTC,CASSSIEETQYF
TRBV5-1,.,.,TRBJ1-2,TGCGCCAGCAGCTTGGCCAGGGCCTATGGCTACACCTTC,CASSLARAYGYTF
TRBV7-2,TRBD2,.,TRBJ2-3,TGTGCCAGCAGCTTCGGGGGGTTGGATACGCAGTATTTT,CASSFGGLDTQYF
TRBV7-4,.,.,TRBJ1-3,TGTGCCAGCACCCCTCGGGGGGCTGCTACTGGAAACACCATATATTTT,CASTPRGAATGNTIYF
TRBV19,.,.,TRBJ2-4,TGTGCCAGTAGTATAGCGACGAATGACATTCAGTACTTC,CASSIATNDIQYF
TRBV2,.,few,TRBJ1-6,TGTGCCAGCAGTGAGGGGGCTAATTCACCCCTCCACTTT,CASSEGANSPLHF